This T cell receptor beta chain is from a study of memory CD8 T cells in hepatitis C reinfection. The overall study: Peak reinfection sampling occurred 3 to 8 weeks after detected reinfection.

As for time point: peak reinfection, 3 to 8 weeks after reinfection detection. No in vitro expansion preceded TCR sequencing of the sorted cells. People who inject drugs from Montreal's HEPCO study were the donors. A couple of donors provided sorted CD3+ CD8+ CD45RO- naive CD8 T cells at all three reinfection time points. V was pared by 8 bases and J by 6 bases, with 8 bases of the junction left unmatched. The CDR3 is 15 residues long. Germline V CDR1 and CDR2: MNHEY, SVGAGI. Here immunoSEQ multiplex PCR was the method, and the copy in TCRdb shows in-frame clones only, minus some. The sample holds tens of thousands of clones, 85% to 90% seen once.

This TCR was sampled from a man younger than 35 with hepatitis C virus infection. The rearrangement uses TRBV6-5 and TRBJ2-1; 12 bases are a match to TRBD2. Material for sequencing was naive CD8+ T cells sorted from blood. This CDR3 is CASSFTSGGSNEQFF. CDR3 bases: TGTGCCAGCTCGTTTACTAGCGGGGGGAGCAATGAGCAGTTCTTC.